This TCR beta chain was sequenced during a study of T cells after somatic rescue of genetic block. J lost 3 bases, V lost 7 bases, and 11 bases had no gene match. Germline V lookup: CDR1 LNHDA, CDR2 SQIVND (reference sequence). The CDR3 has 16 residues. The data were produced by immunoSEQ multiplex PCR, yet TCRdb's version contains in-frame clones alone and is incomplete. The table shows 60,000 to 90,000 clones, with just over 90% occurring only once. Only one count was recorded for this clone. The sequence was collected from a young man. This chain uses TRBV19 with TRBJ2-1; 8 bases are shared with TRBD2. The material sequenced was peripheral blood mononuclear cells (PBMCs). DNA for the CDR3: TGTGCCAGTACCCACCCGGGGGGGGGAGACTACAATGAGCAGTTCTTC. Its protein is CASTHPGGGDYNEQFF.